The clone carrying this T cell receptor beta chain occurred once. V lost 5 bases and J lost 10; bases outside the gene matches: 9. CDR3 length: 13 amino acids. CDR1 and CDR2 (germline): SGHVS, FQNEAQ. This sample was included in a study of blood T cell repertoires in COVID-19. Produced via immunoSEQ multiplex PCR; TCRdb's table is partial and in-frame only. The sample contains 28,000 or so clones, 80% to 90% of which appear only once. This receptor was obtained from a human donor in a cohort sampled during active COVID-19. V gene TRBV7-8 combines with J gene TRBJ1-2, with TRBD1 matching 8 bases. The sequenced material came from peripheral blood. The CDR3 DNA is TGTGCCAGCAGCCGTGGACAGGGAGATATCTACACCTTC. Its translation is CASSRGQGDIYTF.